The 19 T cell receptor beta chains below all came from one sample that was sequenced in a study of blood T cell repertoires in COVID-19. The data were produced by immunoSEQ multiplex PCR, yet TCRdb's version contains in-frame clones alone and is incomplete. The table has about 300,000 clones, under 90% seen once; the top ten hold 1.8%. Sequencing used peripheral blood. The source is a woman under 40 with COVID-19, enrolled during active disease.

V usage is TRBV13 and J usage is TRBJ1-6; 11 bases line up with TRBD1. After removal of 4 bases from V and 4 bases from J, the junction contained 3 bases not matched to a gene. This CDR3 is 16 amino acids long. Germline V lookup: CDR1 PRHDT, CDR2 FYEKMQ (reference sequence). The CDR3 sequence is CASSYGTGGYNSPLHF. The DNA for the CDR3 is TGTGCCAGCAGCTATGGGACAGGGGGTTATAATTCACCCCTCCACTTT. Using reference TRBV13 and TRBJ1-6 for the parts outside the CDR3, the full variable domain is AAGVIQSPRHLIKEKRETATLKCYPIPRHDTVYWYQQGPGQDPQFLISFYEKMQSDKGSIPDRFSAQQFSDYHSELNMSSLELGDSALYFCASSYGTGGYNSPLHFGNGTRLTVT.

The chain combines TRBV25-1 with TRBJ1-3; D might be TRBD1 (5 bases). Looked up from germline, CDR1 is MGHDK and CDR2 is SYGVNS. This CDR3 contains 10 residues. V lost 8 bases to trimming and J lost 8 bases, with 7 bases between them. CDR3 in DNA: TGTGCCAGCGAAGGGGACACCATATATTTT. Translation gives CASEGDTIYF. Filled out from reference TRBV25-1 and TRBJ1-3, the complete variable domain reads EADIYQTPRYLVIGTGKKITLECSQTMGHDKMYWYQQDPGMELHLIHYSYGVNSTEKGDLSSESTVSRIRTEHFPLTLESARPSHTSQYLCASEGDTIYFGEGSWLTVV.

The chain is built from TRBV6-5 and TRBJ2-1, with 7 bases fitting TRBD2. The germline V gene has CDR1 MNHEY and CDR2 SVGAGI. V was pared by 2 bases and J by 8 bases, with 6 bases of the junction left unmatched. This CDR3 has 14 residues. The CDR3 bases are TGTGCCAGCAGTTACGAGCGGGGAGGGGATGAGCAGTTCTTC. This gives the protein CASSYERGGDEQFF.

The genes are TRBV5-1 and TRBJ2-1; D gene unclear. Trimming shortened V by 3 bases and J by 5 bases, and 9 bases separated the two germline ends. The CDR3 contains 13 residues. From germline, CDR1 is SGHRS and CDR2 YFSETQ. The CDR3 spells CASSWAGHNEQFF. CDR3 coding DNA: TGCGCCAGCAGCTGGGCCGGCCACAATGAGCAGTTCTTC.

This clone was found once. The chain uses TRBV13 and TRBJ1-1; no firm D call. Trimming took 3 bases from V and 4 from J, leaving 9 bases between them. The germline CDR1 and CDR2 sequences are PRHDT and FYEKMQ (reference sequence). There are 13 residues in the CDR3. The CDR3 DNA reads TGTGCCAGCAGCTTGCGGGTCGGCACTGAAGCTTTCTTT. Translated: CASSLRVGTEAFF.

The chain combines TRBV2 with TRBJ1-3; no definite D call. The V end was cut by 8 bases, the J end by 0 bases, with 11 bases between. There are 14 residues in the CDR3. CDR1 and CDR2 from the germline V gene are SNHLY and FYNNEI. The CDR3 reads CASPSDTSGNTIYF. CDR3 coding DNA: TGTGCCAGCCCCTCAGACACCTCTGGAAACACCATATATTTT.

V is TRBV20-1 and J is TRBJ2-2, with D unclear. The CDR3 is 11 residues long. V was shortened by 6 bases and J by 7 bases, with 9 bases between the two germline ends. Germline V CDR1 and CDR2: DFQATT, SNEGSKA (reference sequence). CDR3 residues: CSADLGGELFF. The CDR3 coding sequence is TGCAGTGCAGACCTAGGCGGGGAGCTGTTTTTT.

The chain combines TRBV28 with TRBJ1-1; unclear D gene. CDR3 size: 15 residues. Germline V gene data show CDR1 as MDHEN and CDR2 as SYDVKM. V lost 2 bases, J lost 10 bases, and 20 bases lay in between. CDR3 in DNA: TGTGCCAGCAGTTTACCCTCGGAGCTAAGAAAGACAGCTTTCTTT. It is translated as CASSLPSELRKTAFF.

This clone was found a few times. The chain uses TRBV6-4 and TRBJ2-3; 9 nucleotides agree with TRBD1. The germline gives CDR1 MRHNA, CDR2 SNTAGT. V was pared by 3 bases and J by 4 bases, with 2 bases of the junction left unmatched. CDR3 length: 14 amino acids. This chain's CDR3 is CASSETGGADTQYF. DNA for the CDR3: TGTGCCAGCAGTGAAACAGGGGGCGCAGATACGCAGTATTTT.

The CDR3 protein is CASSPTSTGAAYEQYF. As DNA, the CDR3 is TGTGCCAGCAGCCCCACCTCGACAGGGGCCGCCTACGAGCAGTACTTC. The V and J genes are TRBV3-1 (or the pseudogene TRBV3-2) and TRBJ2-7; 8 bases match TRBD1. Trimming at V came to 4 bases and at J to 2 bases, leaving 10 bases not matched to a gene. The CDR3 extends over 16 amino acids. Germline lookup yields CDR1 LGHDT and CDR2 YNNKEL (reference sequence).

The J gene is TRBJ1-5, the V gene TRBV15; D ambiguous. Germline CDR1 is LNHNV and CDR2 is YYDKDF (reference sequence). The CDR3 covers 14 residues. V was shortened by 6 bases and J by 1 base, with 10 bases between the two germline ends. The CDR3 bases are TGTGCCACCAGAGAGGGAGTGAGCAATCAGCCCCAGCATTTT. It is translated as CATREGVSNQPQHF.

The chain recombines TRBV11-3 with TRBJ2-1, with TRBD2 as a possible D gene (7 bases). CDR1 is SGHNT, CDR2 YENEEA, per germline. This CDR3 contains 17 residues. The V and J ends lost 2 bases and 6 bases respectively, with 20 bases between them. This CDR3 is CASSLRSQGRGLNEQFF. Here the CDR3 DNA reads TGTGCCAGCAGCTTAAGGTCGCAGGGGAGGGGCCTCAATGAGCAGTTCTTC.

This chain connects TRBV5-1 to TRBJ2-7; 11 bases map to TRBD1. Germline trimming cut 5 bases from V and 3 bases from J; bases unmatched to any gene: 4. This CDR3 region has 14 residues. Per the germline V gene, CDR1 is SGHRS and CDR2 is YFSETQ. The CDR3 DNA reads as TGCGCCAGCAGTCCCGGGACAGGGGGCTACGAGCAGTACTTC. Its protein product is CASSPGTGGYEQYF. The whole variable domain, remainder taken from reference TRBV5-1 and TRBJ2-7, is KAGVTQTPRYLIKTRGQQVTLSCSPISGHRSVSWYQQTPGQGLQFLFEYFSETQRNKGNFPGRFSGRQFSNSRSEMNVSTLELGDSALYLCASSPGTGGYEQYFGPGTRLTVT.

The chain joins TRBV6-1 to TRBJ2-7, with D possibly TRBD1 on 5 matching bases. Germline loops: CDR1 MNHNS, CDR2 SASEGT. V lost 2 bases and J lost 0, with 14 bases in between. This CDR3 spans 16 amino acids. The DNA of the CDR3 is TGTGCCAGCAGTGAATCTGTAGGACACAGCTCCTACGAGCAGTACGTC. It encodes CASSESVGHSSYEQYV.

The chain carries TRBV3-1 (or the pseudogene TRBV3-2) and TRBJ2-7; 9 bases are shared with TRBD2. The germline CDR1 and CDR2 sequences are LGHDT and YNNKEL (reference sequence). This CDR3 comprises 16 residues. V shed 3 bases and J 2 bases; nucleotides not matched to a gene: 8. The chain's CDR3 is CASSQDILAGAYEQYF. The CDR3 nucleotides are TGTGCCAGCAGCCAGGATATACTAGCGGGTGCCTACGAGCAGTACTTC.

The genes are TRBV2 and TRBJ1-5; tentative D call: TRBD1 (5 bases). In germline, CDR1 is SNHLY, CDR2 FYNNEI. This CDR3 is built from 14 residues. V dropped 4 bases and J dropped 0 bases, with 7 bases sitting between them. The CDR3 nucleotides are TGTGCCAGCAGTGGCGACAGTAGCAATCAGCCCCAGCATTTT. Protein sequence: CASSGDSSNQPQHF. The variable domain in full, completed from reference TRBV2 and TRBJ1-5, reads EPEVTQTPSHQVTQMGQEVILRCVPISNHLYFYWYRQILGQKVEFLVSFYNNEISEKSEIFDDQFSVERPDGSNFTLKIRSTKLEDSAMYFCASSGDSSNQPQHFGDGTRLSIL.

Here the CDR3 reads CASSQGQGAGGYTF. CDR3 in DNA: TGCGCCAGCAGCCAAGGACAGGGGGCGGGTGGCTACACCTTC. The rearrangement joins TRBV4-3 to TRBJ1-2, with TRBD1 identical over 10 bases. CDR3 length: 14 amino acids. Trimming took 1 base from V and 7 from J; bases not matched to a gene: 3. Germline loops: CDR1 LGHNA, CDR2 YSLEER.

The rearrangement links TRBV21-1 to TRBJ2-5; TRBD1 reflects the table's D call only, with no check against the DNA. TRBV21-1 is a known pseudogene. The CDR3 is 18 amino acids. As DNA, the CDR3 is TGTGCCAGCAGCAAAGGACTACCGGGACACCAACAAAGGGGGACCCAGTACTTC. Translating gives CASSKGLPGHQQRGTQYF.

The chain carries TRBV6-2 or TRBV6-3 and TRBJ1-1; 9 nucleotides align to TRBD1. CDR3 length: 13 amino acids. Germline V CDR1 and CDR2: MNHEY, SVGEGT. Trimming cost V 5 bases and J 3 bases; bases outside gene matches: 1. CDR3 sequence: CASSRTGDTEAFF. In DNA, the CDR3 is TGTGCCAGCAGTCGGACAGGGGACACTGAAGCTTTCTTT.